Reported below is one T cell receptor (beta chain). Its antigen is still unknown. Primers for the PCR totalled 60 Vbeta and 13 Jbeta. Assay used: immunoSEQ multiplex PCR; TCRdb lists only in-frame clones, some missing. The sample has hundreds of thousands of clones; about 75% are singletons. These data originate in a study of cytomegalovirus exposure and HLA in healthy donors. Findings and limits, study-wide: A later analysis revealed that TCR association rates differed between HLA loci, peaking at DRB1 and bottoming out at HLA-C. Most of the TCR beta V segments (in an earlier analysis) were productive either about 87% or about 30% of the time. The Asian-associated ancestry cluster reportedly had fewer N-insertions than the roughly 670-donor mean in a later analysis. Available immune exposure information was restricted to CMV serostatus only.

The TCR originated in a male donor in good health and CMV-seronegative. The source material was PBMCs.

CDR3 protein: CASSQDLKGQAVNTEAFF. The CDR3 region has the DNA TGTGCCAGCAGCCAAGATCTCAAGGGACAGGCAGTCAACACTGAAGCTTTCTTT. The chain couples TRBV4-2 to TRBJ1-1, with TRBD1 matching over 8 bases. Germline-derived CDR1 and CDR2 are LGHNA and YNFKEQ. The CDR3 contains 18 residues. V shed 0 bases and J 2 bases; nucleotides not matched to a gene: 11.